The 25 T cell receptor beta chains reported below all come from one sample, sequenced in a study of blood T cell repertoires in COVID-19. The repertoire was sequenced with immunoSEQ multiplex PCR; TCRdb's copy has only in-frame clones and lacks some. This table has 95,000 to 100,000 clones, 91% appearing once. Input material: peripheral blood. The receptor set was obtained from a man aged 50-59 years with acute or convalescent COVID-19.

This chain links TRBV10-2 with TRBJ1-5; TRBD1 agrees at 8 bases. V lost 3 bases and J lost 7; bases outside the gene matches: 11. The germline gives CDR1 WSHSY, CDR2 SAAADI. The CDR3 extends over 16 amino acids. CDR3 coding DNA: TGCGCCAGCAGTGACACACAGGGGGGCAAGGGCCAGCCCCAGCATTTT. Residues: CASSDTQGGKGQPQHF.

This clone has a handful of counts. The chain couples TRBV3-1 (or the pseudogene TRBV3-2) to TRBJ2-7; TRBD2 is a possible D gene (7 bases). Trimming removed 4 bases from V and 3 bases from J, with 16 bases in between. This CDR3 spans 15 amino acids. In germline, CDR1 is LGHDT, CDR2 YNNKEL (reference sequence). CDR3 sequence: CASSPRRGTNYEQYF. CDR3 DNA sequence: TGTGCCAGCAGCCCTCGGCGGGGGACAAACTACGAGCAGTACTTC.

The V call is TRBV29-1, the J call TRBJ2-1, with TRBD1 as a possible D gene (5 bases). Germline CDR1 is SQVTM and CDR2 is ANQGSEA. Deletions cut 4 bases from V and 9 bases from J, with 13 bases between. CDR3 length: 12 residues. DNA for the CDR3: TGCAGCGTTGGGCAGGGTAAAGGTGAGCAGTTCTTC. Translation gives CSVGQGKGEQFF.

V is TRBV6-1 and J is TRBJ1-4; TRBD1 is a possible D gene (6 bases). The germline CDR1 and CDR2 sequences are MNHNS and SASEGT. V lost 2 bases and J lost 7, with 11 bases in between. There are 14 residues in the CDR3. CDR3: CASSEPGQLEKLFF. DNA for the CDR3: TGTGCCAGCAGTGAACCTGGACAGCTTGAAAAACTGTTTTTT.

The CDR3 loop is CASSFRGGEPNTEAFF. As DNA, the CDR3 is TGTGCCAGCAGCTTCCGGGGGGGCGAGCCCAACACTGAAGCTTTCTTT. V and J are TRBV25-1 and TRBJ1-1, with D maybe TRBD1 (6 bases). Germline assignment: CDR1 MGHDK and CDR2 SYGVNS. V was trimmed by 6 bases and J by 2 bases, leaving 19 bases between them. The CDR3 has 16 residues.

V usage is TRBV5-1 and J usage is TRBJ1-1; D unresolved. The CDR3 has 14 residues. Germline V lookup: CDR1 SGHRS, CDR2 YFSETQ. With 1 base removed from V and 1 base from J, the gap between germline ends came to 8 bases. DNA for the CDR3: TGCGCCAGCAGCTTGCGGGGTAGGAACACTGAAGCTTTCTTT. Amino acids: CASSLRGRNTEAFF.

This chain links TRBV18 with TRBJ1-4; no clear D. CDR3 length: 15 residues. The germline V gene encodes CDR1 KGHSH and CDR2 LQKENI. Trimming shortened V by 0 bases and J by 5 bases, and 10 bases separated the two germline ends. CDR3 loop: CASSPPARRNEKLFF. DNA for the CDR3: TGTGCCAGCTCACCACCGGCCCGGAGAAATGAAAAACTGTTTTTT.

This clone appeared a single time. The chain recombines TRBV13 with TRBJ2-7, with 10 bases identical to TRBD2. The CDR3 is made up of 13 amino acids. The germline V gene encodes CDR1 PRHDT and CDR2 FYEKMQ (reference sequence). Germline trimming cut 8 bases from V and 6 bases from J; bases unmatched to any gene: 7. CDR3 sequence: CASRSGGAGEQYF. CDR3 DNA: TGTGCCAGCCGCAGCGGGGGGGCCGGCGAGCAGTACTTC. Supplemented by reference TRBV13 and TRBJ2-7, the full variable domain reads AAGVIQSPRHLIKEKRETATLKCYPIPRHDTVYWYQQGPGQDPQFLISFYEKMQSDKGSIPDRFSAQQFSDYHSELNMSSLELGDSALYFCASRSGGAGEQYFGPGTRLTVT.

This rearrangement joins TRBV27 to TRBJ1-5, with 7 bases aligning to TRBD1. Trimming took 0 bases from V and 6 from J; bases not matched to a gene: 2. The V gene's germline CDR1 is MNHEY and CDR2 SMNVEV (reference sequence). This CDR3 spans 14 amino acids. The CDR3 nucleotides read TGTGCCAGCAGTTTATCAGGGGGCGGTCAGCCCCAGCATTTT. Translation: CASSLSGGGQPQHF.

This chain uses TRBV27 with TRBJ1-2, with D perhaps matching TRBD1 (6 bases). The CDR3 runs 14 residues. V was clipped by 2 bases and J by 5 bases, with 12 bases between them. Looked up from germline, CDR1 is MNHEY and CDR2 is SMNVEV (reference sequence). The CDR3 loop is CASSLGRQGYGYTF. The CDR3 DNA is TGTGCCAGCAGTTTAGGGCGCCAGGGGTATGGCTACACCTTC.

V is TRBV5-6 and J is TRBJ1-4, with 8 bases aligning to TRBD1. The CDR3 spans 16 residues. Germline V gene lookup returns CDR1 SGHDT and CDR2 YYEEEE. V trimming: 3 bases; J trimming: 5 bases; junction bases outside the gene matches: 9. The CDR3 region is CASSSYRQGRNEKLFF. The CDR3 DNA reads TGTGCCAGCAGCTCCTATCGACAGGGGCGAAATGAAAAACTGTTTTTT.

V usage is TRBV6-1 and J usage is TRBJ1-2; 11 bases fit TRBD1. Germline V lookup: CDR1 MNHNS, CDR2 SASEGT. V lost 4 bases, J lost 5 bases, and 9 bases stayed unmatched. This CDR3 comprises 16 residues. In DNA form, the CDR3 reads TGTGCCAGCAGTGCTTACGGGACAGGGGGATTTTATGGCTACACCTTC. Residues: CASSAYGTGGFYGYTF.

The chain links TRBV3-1 (or the pseudogene TRBV3-2) to TRBJ1-4, with TRBD1 matching 8 bases. V was clipped by 5 bases and J by 6 bases; unmatched bases: 8. The CDR3 runs 15 residues. CDR1 is LGHDT, CDR2 YNNKEL, per germline (reference sequence). The CDR3 nucleotides are TGTGCCAGCAGCGGGCGACAGGGGTTCGATGAAAAACTGTTTTTT. As protein: CASSGRQGFDEKLFF.

Comment on this clone: This CDR3 is also generated by other DNA sequences in the sample. V gene TRBV19 combines with J gene TRBJ1-2; TRBD1 matches 7 bases. V lost 4 bases to trimming and J lost 2 bases; unmatched junction nucleotides: 1. The germline CDR1 and CDR2 sequences are LNHDA and SQIVND (reference sequence). The CDR3 runs to 13 residues. CDR3 in DNA: TGTGCCAGTAGTACACAGGGGAACTATGGCTACACCTTC. Encoded protein: CASSTQGNYGYTF.

The genes are TRBV27 and TRBJ2-7; D gene ambiguous. This CDR3 has 12 amino acids. Germline-derived CDR1 and CDR2 are MNHEY and SMNVEV (reference sequence). Between the trimmed V and J ends, which lost 3 bases and 6 bases, there was a span of 9 bases. The DNA of the CDR3 is TGTGCCAGCAGTTTGGCCCTAGGCGAGCAGTACTTC. Translated, it gives CASSLALGEQYF.

This clone was recorded a few times. This chain connects TRBV10-3 to TRBJ1-4; a possible D gene is TRBD1 (5 bases). The length of the CDR3 is 15 residues. Trimming shortened V by 10 bases and J by 0 bases, and 15 bases separated the two germline ends. CDR1 ENHRY and CDR2 SYGVKD come from the germline V gene. This CDR3 reads CASGAQPATNEKLFF. CDR3 coding DNA: TGTGCCAGCGGGGCCCAACCCGCAACTAATGAAAAACTGTTTTTT.

This clone was seen more than once but under ten times. V and J are TRBV24-1 and TRBJ2-2, with 8 bases matching TRBD1. This CDR3 comprises 14 residues. Germline V gene sequence: CDR1 KGHDR, CDR2 SFDVKD. The trim removed 5 bases at V and 4 bases at J, leaving 2 bases unmatched. CDR3 residues: CATSVTGGTGELFF. DNA for the CDR3: TGTGCCACCAGTGTCACAGGGGGCACCGGGGAGCTGTTTTTT.

The genes are TRBV18 and TRBJ1-5; TRBD1 is a possible D gene (5 bases). The CDR3 consists of 14 residues. Germline V gene lookup returns CDR1 KGHSH and CDR2 LQKENI. The V end lost 2 bases, the J end lost 4 bases, and 9 bases lay between the germline ends. The CDR3 bases are TGTGCCAGCTCACCAGACAGTGAGAATCAGCCCCAGCATTTT. This sequence encodes CASSPDSENQPQHF.

The chain joins TRBV6-2 or TRBV6-3 to TRBJ2-1, with 8 nucleotides matching TRBD1. J lost 3 bases, V lost 5 bases, and 9 bases had no gene match. The CDR3 is 16 amino acids. Germline CDR1 and CDR2: MNHEY and SVGEGT. CDR3 residues: CASSTSDRGSYNEQFF. In DNA form, the CDR3 reads TGTGCCAGCAGTACCTCAGACAGGGGAAGCTACAATGAGCAGTTCTTC.

The gene calls are TRBV13 and TRBJ2-2; the match to TRBD1 covers 8 bases. The CDR3 is made up of 16 amino acids. Trimming at V came to 5 bases and at J to 1 base, leaving 6 bases not matched to a gene. Germline values: CDR1 PRHDT, CDR2 FYEKMQ (reference sequence). The CDR3 DNA reads as TGTGCCAGCAGCACCCGACAGGGGATGAACACCGGGGAGCTGTTTTTT. It yields the protein CASSTRQGMNTGELFF.

The rearrangement joins TRBV18 to TRBJ1-4, with D unclear. Germline lookup yields CDR1 KGHSH and CDR2 LQKENI. With 3 bases removed from V and 3 bases from J, the gap between germline ends came to 11 bases. CDR3 size: 15 residues. The CDR3 coding sequence is TGTGCCAGCTCACCCAGCGGGTCACCTAATGAAAAACTGTTTTTT. Translating gives CASSPSGSPNEKLFF.

The chain is built from TRBV5-1 and TRBJ1-1, with a tentative D call TRBD1 (6 bases). Germline-derived CDR1 and CDR2 are SGHRS and YFSETQ. V dropped 1 base and J dropped 2 bases, with 12 bases sitting between them. The CDR3 has 15 amino acids. The CDR3 loop reads CASSLWVGANTEAFF. The CDR3 DNA reads TGCGCCAGCAGCTTGTGGGTGGGGGCAAACACTGAAGCTTTCTTT. Variable domain in full (rest from reference TRBV5-1 and TRBJ1-1): KAGVTQTPRYLIKTRGQQVTLSCSPISGHRSVSWYQQTPGQGLQFLFEYFSETQRNKGNFPGRFSGRQFSNSRSEMNVSTLELGDSALYLCASSLWVGANTEAFFGQGTRLTVV.

This chain joins TRBV18 and TRBJ1-1; D is unclear. Trimming removed 3 bases from V and 0 bases from J, with 11 bases in between. This CDR3 has 15 amino acids. Germline lookup yields CDR1 KGHSH and CDR2 LQKENI. In DNA, the CDR3 is TGTGCCAGCTCACCCGGAGGGAGCATGAACACTGAAGCTTTCTTT. This sequence encodes CASSPGGSMNTEAFF.

This chain links TRBV11-2 with TRBJ1-3; no clear D. There are 14 residues in the CDR3. The V end was cut by 1 base, the J end by 7 bases, with 11 bases between. CDR1 is SGHAT, CDR2 FQNNGV, per germline. The DNA for the CDR3 is TGTGCCAGCAGCTTAGGGGGAGGGCGGAACACCATATATTTT. Translated: CASSLGGGRNTIYF.

This clone was recorded once. J is TRBJ2-5 and V is TRBV7-2; the match to TRBD2 covers 11 bases. The CDR3 length is 16 residues. V gave up 1 base and J gave up 2 bases; unmatched junction bases: 3. Germline loops: CDR1 SGHTA, CDR2 FQGNSA. The chain's CDR3 is CASSLGVAGGQETQYF. The DNA of the CDR3 is TGTGCCAGCAGCTTAGGTGTAGCGGGGGGGCAAGAGACCCAGTACTTC.